A selection of T cell receptor beta chains follows, all from one sample in a study of spatial heterogeneity in lung cancer. Via MiXCR, TCRdb re-called the 5' RACE reads, giving one row per CDR3 protein. In the table there are about 20,000 distinct CDR3 sequences, approximately 16% of which are singletons. The starting material was lung tumor tissue, obtained at surgery. The receptors were sampled from a female donor with early-stage non-small cell lung cancer. CDR3s include the opening cysteine and the closing phenylalanine or tryptophan. A D gene is named only where the DNA matches it firmly. Clone size is not always given. Where it is, it says once, few, many or a class for expanded clones.

cdr3_nt	cdr3_aa	clone_size	v_call	j_call	d_call	cdr3_length
TGCAGTTGGACGGGGGGAGGCGAGACCCAGTACTTC	CSWTGGGETQYF	few	TRBV20-1	TRBJ2-5	TRBD2	12
TGTGCCAGCAGCTTAGATCCAGGATCCTCGACGCAGTATTTT	CASSLDPGSSTQYF	many	TRBV7-9	TRBJ2-3	-	14
TGTGCCAGCAGCTTAGGGGGGTCCATCTCCACAGATACGCAGTATTTT	CASSLGGSISTDTQYF	few	TRBV7-9	TRBJ2-3	-	16
TGTGCCAGCAGTTTCCTTCGCACGTCTAACTATGGCTACACCTTC	CASSFLRTSNYGYTF	-	TRBV28	TRBJ1-2	-	15
TGTGCCAGCTCGGGTCGGGGGGGACTCTACGAGCAGTACTTC	CASSGRGGLYEQYF	once	TRBV18	TRBJ2-7	TRBD2	14
TGTGCCAGCAGCCCCAGGGACAGGGTATACGAGCAGTACTTC	CASSPRDRVYEQYF	many	TRBV27	TRBJ2-7	TRBD1	14
TGTGCCAGCAGCCGAACCGGGACTCTCTCCTACGAGCAGTACTTC	CASSRTGTLSYEQYF	many	TRBV28	TRBJ2-7	-	15
TGTGCCAGCAGCTTAGGACCCGGCAGCACAGATACGCAGTATTTT	CASSLGPGSTDTQYF	few	TRBV7-2	TRBJ2-3	-	15
TGTGCCAGCAGCCCCTTGTTGGAACCCACAGATACGCAGTATTTT	CASSPLLEPTDTQYF	many	TRBV7-9	TRBJ2-3	-	15
TGTGCCAGCAGTTCAACAGGGGAGTATAATTCACCCCTCCACTTT	CASSSTGEYNSPLHF	medium-sized	TRBV6-5	TRBJ1-6	TRBD1	15
TGTGCCAGCAGCTTAAATCGACTAGCGGGAGGGCATGAGCAGTTCTTC	CASSLNRLAGGHEQFF	-	TRBV13	TRBJ2-1	TRBD2	16
TGTGCCATCAGTGATGTTGGGGGCGCCTCAGATACGCAGTATTTT	CAISDVGGASDTQYF	-	TRBV10-3	TRBJ2-3	-	15
TGTGCCATCAGTGAGTCTGGCAGGGTTGTCGAGCAGTACTTC	CAISESGRVVEQYF	-	TRBV10-3	TRBJ2-7	-	14
TGTGCCAGCAGTGAAGCGGTGGGAGGAATGGTTGCAGATACGCAGTATTTT	CASSEAVGGMVADTQYF	many	TRBV6-1	TRBJ2-3	-	17
TGCGCCAGCAGCTTGAGCGGGAGCGAGGTAGATACGCAGTATTTT	CASSLSGSEVDTQYF	many	TRBV5-1	TRBJ2-3	TRBD2	15
TGCAGTGCTTCTCCCGGCGGGAGCACAGATACGCAGTATTTT	CSASPGGSTDTQYF	-	TRBV20-1	TRBJ2-3	-	14
TGTGCCAGCAGCCCGACTAGCTGGGACGAGCAGTACTTC	CASSPTSWDEQYF	many	TRBV4-2	TRBJ2-7	TRBD2	13
TGTGCCAGCAGGCGGGGGTCCGAGCAGTACTTC	CASRRGSEQYF	few	TRBV7-9	TRBJ2-7	TRBD2	11
TGTGCCAGCAGCACGTACCAAGAGACCCAGTACTTC	CASSTYQETQYF	few	TRBV7-2	TRBJ2-5	-	12
TGTGCCAGCAGGAAGGACACCCATACGCAGTATTTT	CASRKDTHTQYF	-	TRBV28	TRBJ2-3	-	12
TGTGCCAGCAGTGAAGTCGAGTGGTTTGGGGAGACCCAGTACTTC	CASSEVEWFGETQYF	-	TRBV6-1	TRBJ2-5	-	15
TGCGCCAGCAGCTTGATGGCAGGGGTTAAAGAGACCCAGTACTTC	CASSLMAGVKETQYF	few	TRBV5-1	TRBJ2-5	-	15
TGTGCCAGCAAAACGCGGGACAGGAATTCACCCCTCCACTTT	CASKTRDRNSPLHF	many	TRBV28	TRBJ1-6	TRBD1	14
TGCGCCAGCAGCCTGCGGGCAGGGGAAGACCGCGAGCAGTACTTC	CASSLRAGEDREQYF	-	TRBV4-1	TRBJ2-7	-	15
TGCAGCGTTCAGGGTACCCCCTACGAGCAGTACTTC	CSVQGTPYEQYF	many	TRBV29-1	TRBJ2-7	-	12
TGTGCCAGCAGCTCCACTCCTGAGCAGTTCTTC	CASSSTPEQFF	medium-sized	TRBV7-9	TRBJ2-1	-	11
TGTGCCAGCTCACCCCGGGGACCTGTCTACGAGCAGTACTTC	CASSPRGPVYEQYF	-	TRBV18	TRBJ2-7	-	14
TGCAGTGCCATACATAGGGTGAATGAGCAGTTCTTC	CSAIHRVNEQFF	-	TRBV20-1	TRBJ2-1	-	12
TGCAGCGTTGAAGGTGCGTGGTTGGGACTCCAAGAGACCCAGTACTTC	CSVEGAWLGLQETQYF	-	TRBV29-1	TRBJ2-5	-	16
TGTGCCAGCAGCTCCAGGGGGTGGGAGCAGTACTTC	CASSSRGWEQYF	many	TRBV7-9	TRBJ2-7	TRBD1	12
TGCGCCAGCAGCCAAGTGAAAACGACAGGTGTTCCCTACGAGCAGTACTTC	CASSQVKTTGVPYEQYF	-	TRBV4-1	TRBJ2-7	-	17
TGTGCCAGCAGTTTAAGACGGGGGGACCCTAGCGGAAGTACCTACGAGCAGTACTTC	CASSLRRGDPSGSTYEQYF	many	TRBV12-3/TRBV12-4	TRBJ2-7	TRBD2	19
TGTGCCAGTAGTATGTTAAGCTCCTACAATGAGCAGTTCTTC	CASSMLSSYNEQFF	-	TRBV19	TRBJ2-1	-	14
TGTGCCAGCACCCTGGGACTAGTCTACAATGAGCAGTTCTTC	CASTLGLVYNEQFF	many	TRBV7-2	TRBJ2-1	TRBD2	14
TGCAGCGTTCCGTCGGGGACCAGCTCTGGGGCCAACGTCCTGACTTTC	CSVPSGTSSGANVLTF	many	TRBV29-1	TRBJ2-6	-	16
TGTGCCAGCAGTTTATTCGGGACAGGGCTCTCTGGGGCCAACGTCCTGACTTTC	CASSLFGTGLSGANVLTF	many	TRBV27	TRBJ2-6	TRBD1	18
TGCAGTGCTACATGGACTAGCGGGGTCTACTTC	CSATWTSGVYF	-	TRBV20-1	TRBJ2-7	TRBD2	11
TGTGCCAGCAGTAGAGGCTTCACCTACGAGCAGTACTTC	CASSRGFTYEQYF	-	TRBV6-1	TRBJ2-7	-	13
TGTGCCAGCTCTGGGACGAGCTATGGCTACACCTTC	CASSGTSYGYTF	many	TRBV18	TRBJ1-2	-	12
TGTGCCAGCAGCCAAGGGCGGTTAGCGGTAGATACGCAGTATTTT	CASSQGRLAVDTQYF	few	TRBV4-2	TRBJ2-3	-	15
TGCAGTGCTAGAGTAAATTTAGCTTCCACCGGGGAGCTGTTTTTT	CSARVNLASTGELFF	many	TRBV20-1	TRBJ2-2	-	15
TGTGCCAGCGGTACAGATACGCAGTATTTT	CASGTDTQYF	many	TRBV2	TRBJ2-3	-	10
TGCAGCGGAATGGGTCAAGAGACCCAGTACTTC	CSGMGQETQYF	many	TRBV29-1	TRBJ2-5	-	11
TGTGCCAGCAGCCTGGCTGGGGCCAACGTCCTGACTTTC	CASSLAGANVLTF	many	TRBV28	TRBJ2-6	-	13
TGCAGTGCTCTGGACTACTCCGGGGAGCTGTTTTTT	CSALDYSGELFF	-	TRBV20-1	TRBJ2-2	-	12
TGTGCCAGCAGCGCTAGAGCTAGGGGGGGGACCGGGGAGCTGTTTTTT	CASSARARGGTGELFF	few	TRBV7-8	TRBJ2-2	-	16
TGTGCCAGCAGTGACGGGAACCCCTACGAGCAGTACTTC	CASSDGNPYEQYF	-	TRBV25-1	TRBJ2-7	-	13
TGCGCCAGCAGTGAGTCGATCAGCGTCGGCACAGATACGCAGTATTTT	CASSESISVGTDTQYF	many	TRBV10-1	TRBJ2-3	-	16
TGTGCCAGCAGTGAGAGGCGGGGCACAGATACGCAGTATTTT	CASSERRGTDTQYF	-	TRBV6-1	TRBJ2-3	-	14